A single sample is the source of the 22 T cell receptor beta chains below, sequenced in a study of T cell changes during pregnancy in multiple sclerosis. Repertoires were generated with immunoSEQ multiplex PCR, while TCRdb's copy carries only in-frame clones and drops some. The data show tens of thousands of clones, approximately 92% seen once. This specimen consisted of peripheral blood, obtained before pregnancy. The receptors derive from a female donor with multiple sclerosis, enrolled in a pregnancy study.

The chain carries TRBV7-2 and TRBJ2-7; 7 bases fit TRBD1. The CDR3 consists of 13 residues. The germline V gene has CDR1 SGHTA and CDR2 FQGNSA. V trimming: 5 bases; J trimming: 3 bases; junction bases outside the gene matches: 4. CDR3 sequence reads: CASSPTGFYEQYF. CDR3 sequence (DNA): TGTGCCAGCAGCCCGACAGGGTTCTACGAGCAGTACTTC. The full variable domain, completed using reference TRBV7-2 and TRBJ2-7, is GAGVSQSPSNKVTEKGKDVELRCDPISGHTALYWYRQSLGQGLEFLIYFQGNSAPDKSGLPSDRFSAERTGGSVSTLTIQRTQQEDSAVYLCASSPTGFYEQYFGPGTRLTVT.

The chain employs TRBV9 and TRBJ2-1; D is ambiguous. V lost 0 bases and J 9 bases, leaving 13 bases between the germline ends. This CDR3 has 14 residues. Germline assignment: CDR1 SGDLS and CDR2 YYNGEE. Written as DNA, the CDR3 is TGTGCCAGCAGCGTAGCAACAGTTGCGAGTGAGCAGTTCTTC. Its translation: CASSVATVASEQFF.

In nucleotides, the CDR3 is TGCGCCAGCAGCCAAGAACAAGGCCTCAGGGAGAACACTGAAGCTTTCTTT. It encodes CASSQEQGLRENTEAFF. The V call is TRBV4-3, the J call TRBJ1-1, with D perhaps TRBD1 (5 bases). CDR1 is LGHNA and CDR2 is YSLEER in the germline V gene. Trimming stripped 0 bases from V and 1 base from J, with 15 bases between. This CDR3 is built from 17 residues.

This clone was seen only once. The chain recombines TRBV10-1 with TRBJ1-1; 9 bases fit TRBD1. V shed 0 bases and J 1 base; nucleotides not matched to a gene: 6. CDR3 length: 17 residues. The germline V gene encodes CDR1 WNHNN and CDR2 SYGVQD (reference sequence). The CDR3 is CASSESHRGRENTEAFF. Here the CDR3 DNA reads TGCGCCAGCAGTGAGTCGCACAGGGGGCGAGAGAACACTGAAGCTTTCTTT.

The gene calls are TRBV27 and TRBJ2-7; possible D gene TRBD1, 5 bases. CDR3 size: 15 residues. The germline gives CDR1 MNHEY, CDR2 SMNVEV (reference sequence). The V end was cut by 3 bases, the J end by 3 bases, with 15 bases between. The CDR3 is CASSFQAGSGYEQYF. CDR3 in DNA: TGTGCCAGCAGTTTCCAAGCAGGGTCGGGCTACGAGCAGTACTTC.

The rearrangement links TRBV6-6 to TRBJ2-5; 7 bases match TRBD2. This CDR3 is built from 14 residues. V gave up 5 bases and J gave up 1 base; unmatched junction bases: 4. Germline V gene data show CDR1 as MNHNY and CDR2 as SVGAGI (reference sequence). The CDR3 here is CASSPGLVQETQYF. The DNA of the CDR3 is TGTGCCAGCAGTCCCGGACTAGTCCAAGAGACCCAGTACTTC.

This clone has only one observation. The J gene is TRBJ1-5, the V gene TRBV19; possibly TRBD1 for D (5 bases). Germline V gene lookup returns CDR1 LNHDA and CDR2 SQIVND (reference sequence). This CDR3 comprises 11 residues. V gave up 5 bases and J gave up 10 bases, with 9 bases separating them. The CDR3, as DNA: TGTGCCAGTAGTTCGACAGAACCCCAGCATTTT. It translates to CASSSTEPQHF.

V usage is TRBV5-1 and J usage is TRBJ2-1; possibly TRBD1 for D (6 bases). The germline CDR1 and CDR2 sequences are SGHRS and YFSETQ. This CDR3 is built from 14 residues. Between the trimmed V and J ends, which lost 4 bases and 4 bases, there was a span of 12 bases. The chain's CDR3 is CASSPQGQYNEQFF. The CDR3 nucleotides read TGCGCCAGCAGCCCCCAGGGACAATACAATGAGCAGTTCTTC. The variable domain in full, with the rest retrieved from reference TRBV5-1 and TRBJ2-1, is KAGVTQTPRYLIKTRGQQVTLSCSPISGHRSVSWYQQTPGQGLQFLFEYFSETQRNKGNFPGRFSGRQFSNSRSEMNVSTLELGDSALYLCASSPQGQYNEQFFGPGTRLTVL.

The rearrangement joins TRBV9 to TRBJ1-1, with TRBD1 matching over 8 bases. CDR1 is SGDLS and CDR2 is YYNGEE in the germline V gene. V shed 3 bases and J 3 bases; nucleotides not matched to a gene: 4. This CDR3 contains 14 residues. The CDR3 nucleotides read TGTGCCAGCAGCGCCCAGACAGGGGACACTGAAGCTTTCTTT. This encodes CASSAQTGDTEAFF.

This clone was observed a single time. The CDR3 nucleotides read TGTGCCATCTCGTCTAGCGGGAGTATCGATGAGCAGTTCTTC. It codes for CAISSSGSIDEQFF. The chain couples TRBV30 to TRBJ2-1; the match to TRBD2 covers 10 bases. J lost 8 bases, V lost 8 bases, and 12 bases had no gene match. Germline CDR1 and CDR2: GTSNPN and SVGIG (reference sequence). The CDR3 spans 14 residues.

The rearrangement uses TRBV18 and TRBJ2-2; D unresolved. The germline V and J ends were trimmed by 6 bases and 0 bases, with 8 bases remaining between them. This CDR3 has 14 residues. CDR1 KGHSH and CDR2 LQKENI come from the germline V gene. Here the CDR3 reads CASSPTANTGELFF. Here the CDR3 DNA reads TGTGCCAGCTCCCCCACAGCGAACACCGGGGAGCTGTTTTTT. Supplemented by reference TRBV18 and TRBJ2-2, the full variable domain reads NAGVMQNPRHLVRRRGQEARLRCSPMKGHSHVYWYRQLPEEGLKFMVYLQKENIIDESGMPKERFSAEFPKEGPSILRIQQVVRGDSAAYFCASSPTANTGELFFGEGSRLTVL.

The chain has TRBV5-6 and TRBJ2-3; D is ambiguous. The CDR3 consists of 14 residues. CDR1 and CDR2 (germline): SGHDT, YYEEEE. Trimming took 0 bases from V and 1 from J, leaving 6 bases between them. The CDR3 nucleotides are TGTGCCAGCAGCTTGGCCTCAGGCACAGATACGCAGTATTTT. Encoded protein: CASSLASGTDTQYF.

The chain carries TRBV7-3 and TRBJ2-1, with TRBD2 matching 8 bases. The ends lost 1 base at V and 10 bases at J; junction bases unmatched: 3. The CDR3 has 13 amino acids. Germline V gene sequence: CDR1 SGHTA, CDR2 FQGTGA. The CDR3 nucleotides are TGTGCCAGCAGCTTAATACGGGAGGGAGAGCAGTTCTTC. Protein: CASSLIREGEQFF.

V gene TRBV6-6 combines with J gene TRBJ2-7; tentative D call: TRBD1 (5 bases). CDR3 length equals 13 residues. V lost 6 bases and J 2 bases, leaving 11 bases between the germline ends. Germline loops: CDR1 MNHNY, CDR2 SVGAGI (reference sequence). CDR3 loop: CASRAGIPYEQYF. The CDR3 DNA sequence: TGTGCCAGCAGAGCAGGGATACCCTACGAGCAGTACTTC.

The chain employs TRBV10-3 and TRBJ2-7, with 9 bases identical to TRBD1. The CDR3 contains 15 residues. Trimming at V came to 6 bases and at J to 2 bases, leaving 8 bases not matched to a gene. From germline, CDR1 is ENHRY and CDR2 SYGVKD. CDR3 coding DNA: TGTGCCATCAGCCAAATGGACAGGGGTGCCTACGAGCAGTACTTC. Its translation: CAISQMDRGAYEQYF.

The chain employs TRBV19 and TRBJ2-1; 7 positions match TRBD2. After removal of 4 bases from V and 0 bases from J, the junction contained 15 bases not matched to a gene. CDR1 and CDR2 from the germline V gene are LNHDA and SQIVND (reference sequence). The CDR3 has 19 residues. The CDR3 is CASSTYILAERSSYNEQFF. The CDR3 DNA reads as TGTGCCAGTAGTACCTATATTCTAGCGGAAAGGAGCTCCTACAATGAGCAGTTCTTC.

This clone has only one observation. This chain uses TRBV1 with TRBJ2-5; TRBD2 reflects the table's D call only, with no check against the DNA. TRBV1 is marked as a pseudogene. The CDR3 runs 16 residues. The CDR3 region is CTSSPHAAGASSTQYF. DNA for the CDR3: TGCACCAGCAGCCCTCACGCGGCGGGCGCCTCATCGACCCAGTACTTC.

V and J are TRBV12-5 and TRBJ1-1, with D possibly being TRBD1 (6 bases). CDR1 is LGHNT, CDR2 FRNRAP, per germline. The CDR3 extends over 14 amino acids. The V end lost 4 bases, the J end lost 3 bases, and 12 bases lay between the germline ends. The CDR3 spells CASGSRGLDTEAFF. DNA of the CDR3: TGTGCTAGTGGTTCCAGGGGTTTGGACACTGAAGCTTTCTTT.

The V gene is TRBV18, the J gene TRBJ2-1, with TRBD1 as a possible D gene (7 bases). With 6 bases removed from V and 8 bases from J, the gap between germline ends came to 17 bases. Germline V gives CDR1 KGHSH, CDR2 LQKENI. There are 14 residues in the CDR3. DNA of the CDR3: TGTGCCAGCTCCCCCCAGGGGGGAGCCCATGAGCAGTTCTTC. Translated: CASSPQGGAHEQFF.

J is TRBJ2-7 and V is TRBV19; TRBD2 aligns across 11 bases. The CDR3 has 14 amino acids. Germline CDR1 and CDR2: LNHDA and SQIVND (reference sequence). V shed 10 bases and J 3 bases; nucleotides not matched to a gene: 8. The CDR3 coding sequence is TGTGCCACCCGGACTAGCGGGTTGATCTACGAGCAGTACTTC. Translation gives CATRTSGLIYEQYF.

This chain connects TRBV7-6 to TRBJ2-3; D unresolved. The germline gives CDR1 SGHVS, CDR2 FNYEAQ. The CDR3 extends over 12 amino acids. V lost 2 bases to trimming and J lost 5 bases, with 5 bases between them. CDR3 loop: CASSLYRDTQYF. In DNA form, the CDR3 reads TGTGCCAGCAGCTTATACAGAGATACGCAGTATTTT.

The rearrangement links TRBV4-3 to TRBJ2-7, with 7 nucleotides matching TRBD2. The V gene end was trimmed by 3 bases and the J gene end by 4 bases; junction bases not matched to a gene: 3. This CDR3 is built from 13 residues. Germline CDR1 is LGHNA and CDR2 is YSLEER. The CDR3 region is CASSHGGGYEQYF. The DNA of the CDR3 is TGCGCCAGCAGCCATGGGGGAGGGTACGAGCAGTACTTC.